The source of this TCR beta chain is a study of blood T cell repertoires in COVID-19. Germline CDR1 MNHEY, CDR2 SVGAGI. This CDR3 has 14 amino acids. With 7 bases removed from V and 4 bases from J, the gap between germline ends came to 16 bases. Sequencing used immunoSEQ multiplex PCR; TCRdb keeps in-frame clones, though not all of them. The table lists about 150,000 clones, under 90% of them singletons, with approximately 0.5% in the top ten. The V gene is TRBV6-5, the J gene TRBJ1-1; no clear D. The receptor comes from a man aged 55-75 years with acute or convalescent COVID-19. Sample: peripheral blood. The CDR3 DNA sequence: TGTGCCAGCATTTTCCGCTCCGGCGGCACTGAAGCTTTCTTT. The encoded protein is CASIFRSGGTEAFF.